This T cell receptor beta chain was retrieved from a study of blood T cell repertoires in COVID-19. Study-wide context: The analysed material was cDNA or gDNA that came from T cells, B-cell-depleted T cells, or PBMCs.

The CDR3 runs to 17 residues. Between the trimmed V and J ends, which lost 4 bases and 5 bases, there was a span of 22 bases. CDR1 KGHDR and CDR2 SFDVKD come from the germline V gene. Profiled with immunoSEQ multiplex PCR; TCRdb holds only in-frame clones, not every one. There are over 350,000 clones in the sample; roughly 89% occur only once, and roughly 4.3% lies in the top ten. The sequencing input was peripheral blood. This chain links TRBV24-1 with TRBJ2-5; D perhaps matches TRBD2 (6 bases). The clonotype originates from a woman in her twenties or thirties with acute or convalescent COVID-19. The CDR3 DNA sequence: TGTGCCACCAGTGACCCCCCCGGGACTCCCTACGGGGAGACCCAGTACTTC. It yields the protein CATSDPPGTPYGETQYF.